The next 15 T cell receptor beta chains were all read from a single sample in a study of cytomegalovirus exposure and HLA in healthy donors. The study ran its PCR with 60 Vbeta and 13 Jbeta primers. Sequencing used immunoSEQ multiplex PCR; TCRdb keeps in-frame clones, though not all of them. The sample consists of 170,000 or so clones, about four fifths of them appearing once. The sequencing sample was made of PBMCs. The receptors stem from a man aged 25 to 45 in good health and CMV-seropositive.

This clone came up once. V gene TRBV9 combines with J gene TRBJ2-1; D gene uncertain. The CDR3 runs 17 residues. Trimming took off 0 bases at V and 0 bases at J, with 13 bases between the two ends. Germline assignment: CDR1 SGDLS and CDR2 YYNGEE. The CDR3 region has the DNA TGTGCCAGCAGCGTAGGTGGAGCCACAAGCTCCTACAATGAGCAGTTCTTC. Translated: CASSVGGATSSYNEQFF.

The chain is built from TRBV19 and TRBJ1-1; 8 bases are shared with TRBD1. The CDR3 loop spans 15 amino acids. CDR1 and CDR2 from the germline V gene are LNHDA and SQIVND (reference sequence). The ends lost 8 bases at V and 0 bases at J; junction bases unmatched: 8. The CDR3 nucleotides are TGTGCCAGTCTTCGACAGGGGTACCTGAACACTGAAGCTTTCTTT. It yields the protein CASLRQGYLNTEAFF.

The chain employs TRBV4-1 and TRBJ1-2, with 10 positions matching TRBD1. Germline V gene lookup returns CDR1 MGHRA and CDR2 YSYEKL. V trimming: 2 bases; J trimming: 12 bases; junction bases outside the gene matches: 15. This CDR3 comprises 16 residues. This chain's CDR3 is CASSQFASIGTGVNTF. In DNA form, the CDR3 reads TGCGCCAGCAGCCAATTCGCAAGTATAGGGACAGGGGTTAACACCTTC.

The genes are TRBV5-1 and TRBJ1-1; D possibly corresponds to TRBD1 (6 bases). Trimming stripped 0 bases from V and 1 base from J, with 10 bases between. CDR1 SGHRS and CDR2 YFSETQ come from the germline V gene. The CDR3 has 15 amino acids. This CDR3 is CASSLAGQRNTEAFF. The CDR3, as DNA: TGCGCCAGCAGCTTGGCCGGACAGCGGAACACTGAAGCTTTCTTT.

This chain connects TRBV4-3 to TRBJ1-5, with D possibly being TRBD1 (6 bases). Germline assignment: CDR1 LGHNA and CDR2 YSLEER. V lost 0 bases to trimming and J lost 6 bases, with 12 bases between them. This CDR3 spans 15 amino acids. The CDR3 nucleotides are TGCGCCAGCAGCCAAGATCTGAGGGGGGGTCAGCCCCAGCATTTT. Residues: CASSQDLRGGQPQHF.

CDR3 nucleotides: TGTGCCAGCAGCGTAGAGTTGGGACTAGCGGGGGTGAACACCGGGGAGCTGTTTTTT. It translates to CASSVELGLAGVNTGELFF. This chain uses TRBV9 with TRBJ2-2; 14 bases align to TRBD2. J lost 1 base, V lost 0 bases, and 5 bases had no gene match. CDR1 is SGDLS, CDR2 YYNGEE, per germline. The CDR3 sequence is 19 residues long.

The rearrangement links TRBV28 to TRBJ1-3; D unclear. The length of the CDR3 is 17 residues. The germline V gene encodes CDR1 MDHEN and CDR2 SYDVKM. The V gene lost 4 bases and the J gene lost 4 bases, with 20 bases spanning the gap. CDR3 DNA sequence: TGTGCCAGCAGTTATTCCCTGAGAGGCAGCGACGGAAACACCATATATTTT. This gives the protein CASSYSLRGSDGNTIYF.

The J gene is TRBJ2-1, the V gene TRBV15; D is possibly TRBD2 (5 bases). This CDR3 is built from 17 residues. The germline CDR1 and CDR2 sequences are LNHNV and YYDKDF (reference sequence). V lost 2 bases to trimming and J lost 1 base, with 15 bases between them. CDR3: CATSRRTGWASYNEQFF. The CDR3 DNA is TGTGCCACCAGCAGACGGACGGGGTGGGCGTCCTACAATGAGCAGTTCTTC.

The V gene is TRBV11-2, the J gene TRBJ2-7; D is ambiguous. Germline loops: CDR1 SGHAT, CDR2 FQNNGV. The CDR3 runs 12 residues. V was shortened by 1 base and J by 6 bases, with 7 bases between the two germline ends. The CDR3 sequence: CASSLGSLEQYF. DNA of the CDR3: TGTGCCAGCAGCTTAGGTTCCCTCGAGCAGTACTTC.

The J gene is TRBJ2-1, the V gene TRBV9; TRBD2 matches at 12 bases. J gave up 6 bases and V 0 bases, and 4 bases lay outside the gene matches. CDR1 is SGDLS and CDR2 is YYNGEE in the germline V gene. The CDR3 totals 16 residues. CDR3 coding DNA: TGTGCCAGCAGCGTAGTCGCGACTAGCGGGAGCAATGAGCAGTTCTTC. It encodes CASSVVATSGSNEQFF.

The chain is built from TRBV6-4 and TRBJ2-1; 10 bases fit TRBD2. Germline lookup yields CDR1 MRHNA and CDR2 SNTAGT. CDR3 size: 16 residues. The ends lost 2 bases at V and 0 bases at J; junction bases unmatched: 1. CDR3 region: CASSDVAGGSYNEQFF. The CDR3 nucleotides are TGTGCCAGCAGTGACGTAGCGGGAGGCTCCTACAATGAGCAGTTCTTC.

This clone was seen once. The rearrangement links TRBV30 to TRBJ2-1, with no clear D. Germline CDR1 and CDR2: GTSNPN and SVGIG (reference sequence). V shed 2 bases and J shed 0 bases, with 5 bases lying between them. The CDR3 loop spans 13 amino acids. CDR3 sequence: CAWSSSSYNEQFF. CDR3 nucleotide sequence: TGTGCCTGGAGTTCGTCCTCCTACAATGAGCAGTTCTTC.

The chain's CDR3 is CASSLSGTSGIYEQYF. CDR3 sequence (DNA): TGTGCCAGCAGTTTATCCGGGACTAGCGGGATCTACGAGCAGTACTTC. V usage is TRBV27 and J usage is TRBJ2-7, with TRBD2 matching over 13 bases. The CDR3 is 16 residues long. Germline trimming cut 0 bases from V and 3 bases from J; bases unmatched to any gene: 2. CDR1 and CDR2 from the germline V gene are MNHEY and SMNVEV (reference sequence).

V and J are TRBV27 and TRBJ2-7; 7 nucleotides align to TRBD1. The CDR3 covers 13 residues. With 4 bases clipped from V and 4 bases from J, the junction kept 4 bases outside the gene matches. Germline CDR1 MNHEY, CDR2 SMNVEV (reference sequence). The CDR3 coding sequence is TGTGCCAGCAGTTCGGACAGGTCTTACGAGCAGTACTTC. Translated: CASSSDRSYEQYF.

This chain connects TRBV4-2 to TRBJ2-5; tentative D call: TRBD1 (6 bases). The germline V gene encodes CDR1 LGHNA and CDR2 YNFKEQ. The CDR3 totals 16 residues. Between the trimmed V and J ends, which lost 0 bases and 2 bases, there was a span of 13 bases. CDR3 loop: CASSQDQGRGQETQYF. CDR3 bases: TGTGCCAGCAGCCAAGATCAGGGGCGTGGGCAAGAGACCCAGTACTTC.